The 30 T cell receptor beta chains in this list originate from one sample, sequenced in a study of beta chain features in type 1 diabetes. General study findings and limits: The study found moderately but significantly shorter TCRB CDR3s in all four CD4+ subsets of Type 1 diabetes patients.

No cognate antigen is known for these TCRs. Every bit of the isolated RNA underwent reverse transcription, so sequencing read expressed TCRB transcripts. TCRdb keeps only in-frame clones here, not all; method: immunoSEQ multiplex PCR. The sample carries roughly 100,000 clones, about 26% recorded once. The sequencing sample was made of central memory CD4+ T cells from blood. Receptor source: a woman aged 18 to 35 with type 1 diabetes.

The chain recombines TRBV23-1 with TRBJ2-2; TRBD2 matches at 7 bases. TRBV23-1 is placed among ORFs of uncertain function. The CDR3 covers 15 residues. The trim removed 10 bases at V and 3 bases at J, leaving 11 bases unmatched. CDR3 nucleotides: TGCGCCATCCTCCTGGAACGGGGGGACACCGGGGAGCTGTTTTTT. Its translation: CAILLERGDTGELFF.

This chain connects TRBV15 to TRBJ2-2; 7 bases line up with TRBD1. V trimming: 3 bases; J trimming: 4 bases; junction bases outside the gene matches: 5. Germline assignment: CDR1 LNHNV and CDR2 YYDKDF (reference sequence). The CDR3 extends over 15 amino acids. The CDR3 nucleotides are TGTGCCACCAGCAGCCGACAGGGTGGCACCGGGGAGCTGTTTTTT. Its protein product is CATSSRQGGTGELFF. Together with reference TRBV15 and TRBJ2-2, the CDR3 gives the full variable domain: DAMVIQNPRYQVTQFGKPVTLSCSQTLNHNVMYWYQQKSSQAPKLLFHYYDKDFNNEADTPDNFQSRRPNTSFCFLDIRSPGLGDTAMYLCATSSRQGGTGELFFGEGSRLTVL.

This clone was seen only a few times. CDR3 nucleotides: TGTGCCTGGGTAGGCGGAAGAGGGAACACTGAAGCTTTCTTT. Its translation: CAWVGGRGNTEAFF. The rearrangement links TRBV30 to TRBJ1-1; no definite D call. Per the germline V gene, CDR1 is GTSNPN and CDR2 is SVGIG (reference sequence). V lost 5 bases, J lost 1 base, and 14 bases lay in between. The CDR3 contains 14 residues.

CDR3 in DNA: TGTGCCAGCACATCCGCGGCAGGGTCGTCCTACGAGCAGTACTTC. Residues: CASTSAAGSSYEQYF. The chain has TRBV2 and TRBJ2-7; perhaps TRBD1 as D (5 bases). Germline values: CDR1 SNHLY, CDR2 FYNNEI. The CDR3 covers 15 residues. Trimming left V 7 bases short and J 1 base short, with 17 bases between.

There are a few counts of this clone. The CDR3 spells CASSLDLGGEQFF. The CDR3 DNA reads TGTGCCAGCAGCTTAGATCTAGGGGGTGAGCAGTTCTTC. The chain is built from TRBV7-6 and TRBJ2-1, with a weak D call TRBD1 (6 bases). The CDR3 has 13 residues. Germline V lookup: CDR1 SGHVS, CDR2 FNYEAQ. Trimming removed 1 base from V and 9 bases from J, with 10 bases in between.

The table lists this clone with a few counts. The chain links TRBV19 to TRBJ1-4; 7 bases are a match to TRBD1. Trimming removed 3 bases from V and 8 bases from J; junction bases left unmatched: 6. CDR3 length: 14 amino acids. Germline V gives CDR1 LNHDA, CDR2 SQIVND (reference sequence). The CDR3 region has the DNA TGTGCCAGTAGTATCAGGGGGGTAACGGAAAAACTGTTTTTT. Translated, it gives CASSIRGVTEKLFF.

The V gene is TRBV14, the J gene TRBJ2-5, with a possible D match to TRBD1 (5 bases). This CDR3 has 13 amino acids. Trimming took off 5 bases at V and 1 base at J, with 8 bases between the two ends. Germline assignment: CDR1 SGHDN and CDR2 FVKESK. The CDR3 here is CASSLTVQETQYF. CDR3 in DNA: TGTGCCAGCAGCTTGACAGTCCAAGAGACCCAGTACTTC.

The chain has TRBV29-1 and TRBJ1-2, with 8 bases fitting TRBD1. The junction had 3 bases not matched to a gene; V was cut back by 2 bases and J by 4 bases. The CDR3 is 13 amino acids. The germline V gene encodes CDR1 SQVTM and CDR2 ANQGSEA. The CDR3 sequence is CSVEQGAIYGYTF. CDR3 sequence (DNA): TGCAGCGTTGAACAGGGGGCGATCTATGGCTACACCTTC.

The gene calls are TRBV5-1 and TRBJ2-1, with D uncertain. The germline V gene encodes CDR1 SGHRS and CDR2 YFSETQ. V lost 4 bases to trimming and J lost 5 bases, with 13 bases between them. The CDR3 is made up of 14 amino acids. Written as DNA, the CDR3 is TGCGCCAGCAGCCACACCTCAGGCAACAATGAGCAGTTCTTC. Translated: CASSHTSGNNEQFF.

This chain uses TRBV10-3 with TRBJ2-3, with TRBD2 identical over 8 bases. J lost 0 bases, V lost 4 bases, and 9 bases had no gene match. CDR3 size: 17 residues. CDR1 ENHRY and CDR2 SYGVKD come from the germline V gene. The CDR3 loop is CAISGQLAVTSTDTQYF. The CDR3 DNA reads TGTGCCATCAGTGGACAACTAGCGGTCACTAGCACAGATACGCAGTATTTT.

The V call is TRBV7-8, the J call TRBJ2-6; the D gene is possibly TRBD1 (5 bases). The CDR3 length is 15 residues. Germline CDR1 SGHVS, CDR2 FQNEAQ. Trimming cost V 5 bases and J 1 base, with 9 bases left between them. CDR3 sequence: CASSQGGSGANVLTF. Written as DNA, the CDR3 is TGTGCCAGCAGCCAGGGTGGATCTGGGGCCAACGTCCTGACTTTC.

V is TRBV5-1 and J is TRBJ1-2; TRBD1 matches 9 bases. From germline, CDR1 is SGHRS and CDR2 YFSETQ. The CDR3 length is 16 residues. The V segment lost 4 bases and the J segment 7 bases; nucleotides outside the gene matches: 14. CDR3 in amino acids: CASSPSPGQGDGGYTF. In nucleotides, the CDR3 is TGCGCCAGCAGCCCTTCTCCGGGACAGGGAGACGGTGGCTACACCTTC.

The rearrangement links TRBV9 to TRBJ1-2, with D possibly being TRBD1 (5 bases). The CDR3 covers 12 residues. The V gene's germline CDR1 is SGDLS and CDR2 YYNGEE. V lost 2 bases to trimming and J lost 7 bases, with 9 bases between them. This chain's CDR3 is CASSVGQGGYTF. The CDR3 DNA sequence: TGTGCCAGCAGCGTGGGGCAGGGTGGCTACACCTTC.

This clone has more than one count but fewer than ten. V gene TRBV28 combines with J gene TRBJ1-2; a weak D match, TRBD1 (6 bases). V lost 5 bases to trimming and J lost 8 bases, with 12 bases between them. The length of the CDR3 is 12 residues. The V gene's germline CDR1 is MDHEN and CDR2 SYDVKM. CDR3 in DNA: TGTGCCAGCAGTCGACGCAGGGGCGGCTACACCTTC. Amino acid sequence: CASSRRRGGYTF.

This chain links TRBV2 with TRBJ2-7; the D is unclear. V was pared by 6 bases and J by 2 bases, with 5 bases between. The CDR3 has 11 amino acids. Germline-derived CDR1 and CDR2 are SNHLY and FYNNEI. The CDR3 nucleotides read TGTGCCAGCAGCCCTACCTACGAGCAGTACTTC. Amino acids: CASSPTYEQYF.

This clone was seen a few times. This chain links TRBV5-1 with TRBJ1-2; 10 bases are a match to TRBD1. The germline CDR1 and CDR2 sequences are SGHRS and YFSETQ. There are 16 residues in the CDR3. The J segment lost 6 bases and the V segment lost 0 bases, leaving 8 bases of the junction unmatched. The CDR3 sequence is CASSLAYLTGGDGYTF. The DNA of the CDR3 is TGCGCCAGCAGCTTGGCGTATTTGACAGGGGGCGATGGCTACACCTTC.

The rearrangement links TRBV5-1 to TRBJ1-4; possible D gene TRBD1, 6 bases. The V end was cut by 3 bases, the J end by 0 bases, with 9 bases between. The CDR3 is 15 amino acids. Germline values: CDR1 SGHRS, CDR2 YFSETQ. CDR3 residues: CASSSGQSTNEKLFF. The CDR3 DNA follows: TGCGCCAGCAGCTCAGGACAGTCAACTAATGAAAAACTGTTTTTT.

The V gene is TRBV28, the J gene TRBJ1-1; 8 bases are shared with TRBD1. Germline CDR1 MDHEN, CDR2 SYDVKM. V lost 3 bases and J lost 5; bases outside the gene matches: 8. The CDR3 loop spans 15 amino acids. The CDR3 DNA sequence: TGTGCCAGCAGTTTGGGGGGGACAGGAGGTACTGAAGCTTTCTTT. Translating gives CASSLGGTGGTEAFF.

This clone appeared a few times. The genes are TRBV5-6 and TRBJ2-1; tentatively, D is TRBD2 (6 bases). The CDR3 consists of 15 residues. The V and J ends lost 4 bases and 8 bases respectively, with 19 bases between them. CDR1 and CDR2 (germline): SGHDT, YYEEEE. The CDR3 DNA is TGTGCCAGCAGCCCGGGACGGTGGGAGGTAGATGAGCAGTTCTTC. This codes for CASSPGRWEVDEQFF.

The chain links TRBV27 to TRBJ2-3; TRBD1 aligns across 11 bases. Germline CDR1 MNHEY, CDR2 SMNVEV (reference sequence). J lost 3 bases, V lost 1 base, and 9 bases had no gene match. The CDR3 covers 18 residues. DNA for the CDR3: TGTGCCAGCAGTTTATACGTCCCCGGGACAGGGGGAACAGATACGCAGTATTTT. Protein product: CASSLYVPGTGGTDTQYF.

This clone showed up many times. This sequence joins TRBV23-1 and TRBJ2-1, with 7 bases aligning to TRBD2. TRBV23-1 is treated as an ORF (open reading frame) with a function not yet certain. This CDR3 contains 17 residues. V dropped 7 bases and J dropped 5; count of bases not matched to a gene: 17. CDR3 sequence: CASIRAAMTSRNNEQFF. The CDR3 DNA sequence: TGCGCCAGCATCAGGGCTGCTATGACTAGCCGAAACAATGAGCAGTTCTTC.

This clone was counted only a few times. The rearrangement links TRBV29-1 to TRBJ2-3, with 11 positions matching TRBD2. This CDR3 has 14 residues. Germline CDR1 reads SQVTM; CDR2 reads ANQGSEA. Trimming removed 4 bases from V and 2 bases from J; junction bases left unmatched: 2. DNA for the CDR3: TGCAGCGTTGGACTAGCGGGAATCACAGATACGCAGTATTTT. This encodes CSVGLAGITDTQYF.

The V gene is TRBV4-2, the J gene TRBJ2-3, with TRBD1 identical over 8 bases. From germline, CDR1 is LGHNA and CDR2 YNFKEQ. The V segment lost 1 base and the J segment 9 bases; nucleotides outside the gene matches: 6. The CDR3 covers 14 residues. Here the CDR3 reads CASSQGSTGETQYF. The CDR3 DNA follows: TGTGCCAGCAGCCAAGGATCGACAGGGGAAACGCAGTATTTT.

This chain links TRBV28 with TRBJ2-5, with 8 positions matching TRBD1. This CDR3 region has 14 residues. Germline V gene data show CDR1 as MDHEN and CDR2 as SYDVKM. The V gene end was trimmed by 6 bases and the J gene end by 11 bases; junction bases not matched to a gene: 14. CDR3 residues: CASSNGQGLGEQYF. The CDR3 nucleotides read TGTGCCAGCAGCAACGGACAGGGCCTAGGGGAGCAGTACTTC.

This clone was picked up a small number of times. The chain uses TRBV18 and TRBJ2-1; 11 bases map to TRBD2. The germline V gene has CDR1 KGHSH and CDR2 LQKENI. The CDR3 has 16 residues. Trimming cost V 5 bases and J 6 bases; bases outside gene matches: 9. CDR3 DNA sequence: TGTGCCAGCTCAACGACCGTAGCGGGAGGGTCCAATGAGCAGTTCTTC. Its translation is CASSTTVAGGSNEQFF. Full variable domain (outside the CDR3, taken from reference TRBV18 and TRBJ2-1): NAGVMQNPRHLVRRRGQEARLRCSPMKGHSHVYWYRQLPEEGLKFMVYLQKENIIDESGMPKERFSAEFPKEGPSILRIQQVVRGDSAAYFCASSTTVAGGSNEQFFGPGTRLTVL.

The chain joins TRBV5-4 to TRBJ1-4, with TRBD1 as a possible D gene (5 bases). CDR1 SGHNT and CDR2 YYREEE come from the germline V gene (reference sequence). This CDR3 spans 15 amino acids. Trimming removed 1 base at V and 6 bases at J, with 13 bases between. The CDR3 sequence is CASSLSGDGDEKLFF. The CDR3 DNA reads as TGTGCCAGCAGCTTGAGCGGGGACGGAGATGAAAAACTGTTTTTT. The full variable domain, completed using reference TRBV5-4 and TRBJ1-4, is ETGVTQSPTHLIKTRGQQVTLRCSSQSGHNTVSWYQQALGQGPQFIFQYYREEENGRGNFPPRFSGLQFPNYSSELNVNALELDDSALYLCASSLSGDGDEKLFFGSGTQLSVL.

This chain links TRBV11-2 with TRBJ2-7; 8 bases fit TRBD1. J lost 3 bases, V lost 4 bases, and 5 bases had no gene match. The CDR3 loop spans 14 amino acids. CDR1 and CDR2 (germline): SGHAT, FQNNGV. The CDR3, as DNA: TGTGCCAGCAGCTCTGGAACAGGGGGCTACGAGCAGTACGTC. It encodes CASSSGTGGYEQYV.

The CDR3 coding sequence is TGTGCCATCAGTGAGGCGGGAGGTCGGTACAATGAGCAGTTCTTC. Translating gives CAISEAGGRYNEQFF. This sequence joins TRBV10-3 and TRBJ2-1, with 8 nucleotides matching TRBD2. There are 15 residues in the CDR3. With 2 bases clipped from V and 4 bases from J, the junction kept 4 bases outside the gene matches. Germline CDR1 reads ENHRY; CDR2 reads SYGVKD.

The J gene is TRBJ1-2, the V gene TRBV30; TRBD1 matches at 7 bases. Losses at the gene ends were 6 bases for V and 4 bases for J; bases not matched to a gene: 14. There are 15 residues in the CDR3. The germline gives CDR1 GTSNPN, CDR2 SVGIG (reference sequence). For the CDR3, the DNA is TGTGCCTGTAATTCACAGGGGACGTCGAGCTATGGCTACACCTTC. Translated, it gives CACNSQGTSSYGYTF.

This rearrangement joins TRBV28 to TRBJ2-7, with 7 bases fitting TRBD1. The CDR3 totals 13 residues. V dropped 10 bases and J dropped 2; count of bases not matched to a gene: 8. Germline V CDR1 and CDR2: MDHEN, SYDVKM. The CDR3 loop is CAIEHRGTYEQYF. The CDR3 coding sequence is TGTGCCATCGAACACAGGGGAACCTACGAGCAGTACTTC.